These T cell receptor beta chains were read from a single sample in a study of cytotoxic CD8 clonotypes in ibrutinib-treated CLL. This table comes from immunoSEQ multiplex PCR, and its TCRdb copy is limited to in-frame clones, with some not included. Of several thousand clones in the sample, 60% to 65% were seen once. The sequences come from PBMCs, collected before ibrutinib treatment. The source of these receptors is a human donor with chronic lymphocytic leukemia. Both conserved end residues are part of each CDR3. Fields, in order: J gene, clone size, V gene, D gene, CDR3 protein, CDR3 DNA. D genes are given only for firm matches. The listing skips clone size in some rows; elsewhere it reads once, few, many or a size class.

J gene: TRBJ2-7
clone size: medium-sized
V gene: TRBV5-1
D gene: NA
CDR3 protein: CASSLGNEQYF
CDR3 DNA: TGCGCCAGCAGCTTGGGGAACGAGCAGTACTTC

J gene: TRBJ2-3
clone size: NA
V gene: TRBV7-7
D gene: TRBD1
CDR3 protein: CASSLGQANTDTQYF
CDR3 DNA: TGTGCTAGCAGCTTAGGACAGGCTAACACAGATACGCAGTATTTT

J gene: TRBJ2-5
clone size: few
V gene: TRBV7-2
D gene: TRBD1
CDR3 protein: CASSLAWDRQETQYF
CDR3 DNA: TGTGCCAGCAGCTTAGCCTGGGACAGACAAGAGACCCAGTACTTC

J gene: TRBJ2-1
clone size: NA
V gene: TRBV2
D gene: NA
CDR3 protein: CASSDHGGNYNEQFF
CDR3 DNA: TGTGCCAGCAGTGATCATGGCGGGAATTACAATGAGCAGTTCTTC

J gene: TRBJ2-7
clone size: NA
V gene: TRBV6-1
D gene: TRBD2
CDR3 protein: CASGRDYKYEQYF
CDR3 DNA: TGTGCCAGCGGGCGGGACTACAAATACGAGCAGTACTTC

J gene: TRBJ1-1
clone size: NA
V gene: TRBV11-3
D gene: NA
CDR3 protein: CASSLEGRAEAFF
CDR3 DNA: TGTGCCAGCAGCTTAGAAGGCAGGGCTGAAGCTTTCTTT

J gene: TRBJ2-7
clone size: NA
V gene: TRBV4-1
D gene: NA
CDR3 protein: CASSQGRIGGPFGNEQYF
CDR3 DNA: TGCGCCAGCAGCCAAGGGAGGATCGGGGGGCCCTTCGGTAACGAGCAGTACTTC

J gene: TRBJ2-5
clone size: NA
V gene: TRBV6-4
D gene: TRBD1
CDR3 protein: CASSGKGTGLQETQYF
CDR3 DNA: TGTGCCAGCAGTGGTAAAGGGACAGGGCTACAAGAGACCCAGTACTTC

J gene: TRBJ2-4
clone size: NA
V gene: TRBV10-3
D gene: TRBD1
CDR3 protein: CATESGGAGGQNIQYF
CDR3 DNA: TGTGCCACCGAAAGTGGAGGGGCAGGGGGCCAAAACATTCAGTACTTC

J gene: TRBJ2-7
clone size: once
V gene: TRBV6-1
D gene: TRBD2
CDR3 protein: CASSEWTSGREQYF
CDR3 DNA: TGTGCCAGCAGTGAATGGACTAGCGGGAGGGAGCAGTACTTC

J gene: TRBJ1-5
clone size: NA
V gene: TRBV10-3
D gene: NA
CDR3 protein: CAISGSGNQPQHF
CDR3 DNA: TGTGCCATCAGTGGGTCCGGCAATCAGCCCCAGCATTTT

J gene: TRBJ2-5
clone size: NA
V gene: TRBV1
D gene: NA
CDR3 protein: CTSSQGGVRFLYQETQYF
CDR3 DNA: TGCACCAGCAGCCAAGGAGGGGTAAGGTTCCTGTACCAAGAGACCCAGTACTTC

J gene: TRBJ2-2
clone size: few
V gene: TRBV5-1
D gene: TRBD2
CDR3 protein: CASSLASTSGRAGGELFF
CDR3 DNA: TGCGCCAGCAGCTTGGCCTCCACTAGCGGGAGGGCCGGCGGGGAGCTGTTTTTT

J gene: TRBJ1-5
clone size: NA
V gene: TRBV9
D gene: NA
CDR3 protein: CASSSGPRQPQHF
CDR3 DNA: TGTGCCAGCAGCAGCGGACCCAGACAGCCCCAGCATTTT

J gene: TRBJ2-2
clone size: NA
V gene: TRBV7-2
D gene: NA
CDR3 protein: CASSPRSTGELFF
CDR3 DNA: TGTGCCAGCAGCCCAAGGAGCACCGGGGAGCTGTTTTTT

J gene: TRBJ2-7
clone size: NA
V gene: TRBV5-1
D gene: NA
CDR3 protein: CASSLADSPYEQYF
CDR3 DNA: TGCGCCAGCAGCTTGGCCGACAGCCCCTACGAGCAGTACTTC

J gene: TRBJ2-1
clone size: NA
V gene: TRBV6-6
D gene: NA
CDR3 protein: CASSSTNDRREQFF
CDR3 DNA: TGTGCCAGCAGTTCGACCAATGACCGCCGAGAGCAGTTCTTC

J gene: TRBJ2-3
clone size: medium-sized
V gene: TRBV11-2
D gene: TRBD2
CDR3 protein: CASSLSLAGGTDTQYF
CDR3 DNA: TGTGCCAGCAGCTTATCACTAGCGGGGGGCACAGATACGCAGTATTTT

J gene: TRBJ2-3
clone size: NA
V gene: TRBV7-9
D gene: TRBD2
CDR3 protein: CASSVTGTSSADTQYF
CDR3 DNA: TGTGCCAGCAGCGTAACCGGGACTAGCTCGGCAGATACGCAGTATTTT

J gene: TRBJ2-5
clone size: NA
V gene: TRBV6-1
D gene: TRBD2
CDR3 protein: CASNPGGPETQYF
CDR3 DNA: TGTGCCAGCAACCCGGGGGGGCCGGAGACCCAGTACTTC

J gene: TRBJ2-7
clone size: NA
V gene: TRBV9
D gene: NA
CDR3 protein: CASSPGADGTYEQYF
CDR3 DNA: TGTGCCAGCAGCCCGGGGGCGGACGGCACGTACGAGCAGTACTTC

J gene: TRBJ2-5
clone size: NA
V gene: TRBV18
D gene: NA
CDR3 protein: CASSPGVQETQYF
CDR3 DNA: TGTGCCAGCTCACCAGGGGTACAAGAGACCCAGTACTTC

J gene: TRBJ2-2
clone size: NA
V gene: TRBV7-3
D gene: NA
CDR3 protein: CASSSTLGPTGELFF
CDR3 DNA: TGTGCCAGCAGCTCTACTCTAGGACCAACCGGGGAGCTGTTTTTT

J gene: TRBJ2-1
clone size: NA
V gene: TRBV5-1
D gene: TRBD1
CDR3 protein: CASSLAGTGNNEQFF
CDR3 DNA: TGCGCCAGCAGCTTGGCCGGGACAGGAAACAATGAGCAGTTCTTC

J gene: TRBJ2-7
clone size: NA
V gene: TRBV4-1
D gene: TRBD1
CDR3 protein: CASSQLLTGVHEQYF
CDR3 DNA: TGCGCCAGCAGCCAGCTACTGACAGGGGTCCACGAGCAGTACTTC

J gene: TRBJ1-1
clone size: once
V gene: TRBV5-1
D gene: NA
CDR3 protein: CASRTGNTEAFF
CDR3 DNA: TGCGCCAGCAGGACAGGGAACACTGAAGCTTTCTTT

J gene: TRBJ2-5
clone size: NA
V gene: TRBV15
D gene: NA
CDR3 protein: CATSRGSVGFGTQYF
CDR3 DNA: TGTGCCACCAGCAGGGGGAGCGTGGGGTTCGGGACCCAGTACTTC

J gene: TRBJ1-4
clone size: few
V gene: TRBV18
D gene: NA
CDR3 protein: CASSREIDEKLFF
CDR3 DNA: TGTGCCAGCTCGCGGGAAATTGATGAAAAACTGTTTTTT

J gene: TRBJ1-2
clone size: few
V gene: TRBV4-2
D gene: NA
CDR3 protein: CASSQEDPYNYFGYTF
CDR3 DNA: TGTGCCAGCAGCCAAGAGGATCCATATAACTACTTCGGCTACACCTTC

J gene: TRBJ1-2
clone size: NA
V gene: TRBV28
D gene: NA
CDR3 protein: CASSRRAYGYTF
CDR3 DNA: TGTGCCAGCAGTCGAAGAGCGTATGGCTACACCTTC

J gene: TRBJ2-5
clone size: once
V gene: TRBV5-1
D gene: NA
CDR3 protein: CASSLGRPAQGGQYF
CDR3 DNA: TGCGCCAGCAGCTTGGGGCGCCCTGCCCAAGGAGGCCAGTACTTC

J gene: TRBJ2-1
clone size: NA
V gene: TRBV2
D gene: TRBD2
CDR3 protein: CASYSGEGYNEQFF
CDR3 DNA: TGTGCCAGCTACTCGGGGGAGGGGTACAATGAGCAGTTCTTC

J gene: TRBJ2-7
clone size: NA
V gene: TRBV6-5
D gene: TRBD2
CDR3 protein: CASSPTTSADYEQYF
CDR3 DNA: TGTGCCAGCAGCCCGACGACTAGCGCGGACTACGAGCAGTACTTC

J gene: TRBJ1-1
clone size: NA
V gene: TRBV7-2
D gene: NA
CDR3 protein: CASSLKANTEAFF
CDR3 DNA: TGTGCCAGCAGCCTTAAGGCGAACACTGAAGCTTTCTTT

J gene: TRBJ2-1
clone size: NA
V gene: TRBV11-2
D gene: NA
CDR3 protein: CASSPHWETSANNEQFF
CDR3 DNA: TGTGCCAGCAGCCCCCACTGGGAGACTAGTGCGAACAATGAGCAGTTCTTC

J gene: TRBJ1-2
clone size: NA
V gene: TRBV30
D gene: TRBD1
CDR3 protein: CAWRGTGGWTTNYGYTF
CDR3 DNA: TGTGCCTGGAGGGGGACAGGTGGTTGGACTACTAACTATGGCTACACCTTC

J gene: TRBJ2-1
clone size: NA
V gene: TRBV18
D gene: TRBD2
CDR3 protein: CASSPLGLAGENEQFF
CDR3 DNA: TGTGCCAGCTCACCCCTGGGACTAGCGGGAGAGAATGAGCAGTTCTTC

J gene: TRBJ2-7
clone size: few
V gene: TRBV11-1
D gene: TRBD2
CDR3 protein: CASSPRRAGGSYEQYF
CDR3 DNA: TGTGCCAGCAGCCCCCGTAGGGCGGGGGGTTCCTACGAGCAGTACTTC

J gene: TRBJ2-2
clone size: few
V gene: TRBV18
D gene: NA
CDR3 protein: CASSLEAGLLFF
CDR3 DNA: TGTGCCAGCTCATTGGAAGCGGGTCTGCTGTTTTTT

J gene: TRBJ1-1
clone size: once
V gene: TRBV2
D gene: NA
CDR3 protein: CASRGASGTEAFF
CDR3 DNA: TGTGCCAGCCGGGGGGCCTCGGGGACTGAAGCTTTCTTT

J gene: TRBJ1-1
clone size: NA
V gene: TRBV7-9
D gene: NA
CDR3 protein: CASSLSGPFGGF
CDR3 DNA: TGTGCCAGCAGCTTATCCGGGCCCTTCGGGGGATTT